A single sample is the source of the 24 T cell receptor beta chains below, sequenced in a study of regulatory T cells in long-lasting Graves disease (TCRdb year 2021). Per the publication, the time point label means: newly diagnosed GD, antithyroid drugs for less than 3 months. For both TCR sequencing and RNA sequencing, RNA was extracted from PBMCs in TRIzol. Libraries were built with multiplex PCR. These reads were obtained on an Illumina HiSeq 4000. iRepertoire HTBI primers and Arm-PCR amplification of CDR3 regions were used to construct TCR beta libraries. TCRdb applied fastp at Q25 and MiXCR to the public reads, then kept only in-frame beta chains. Each entry is one CDR3 protein sequence, shown with its most common DNA and genes. Counted in this sample were 380,000 or so distinct CDR3 sequences; about a sixth of them appeared once. The ten largest clones capture 20% of the sample. The data also belong to a second study, concerning T cells in Graves' hyperthyroidism and ophthalmopathy.

The sequenced sample was peripheral blood mononuclear cells (PBMCs), obtained at new diagnosis, from a patient treated with antithyroid drugs. The receptors derive from a woman aged 18 to 35 with Graves disease. Donor details come from another sample of the same person, matched by shared clones.

This clonotype has at least ten counts. Possible read error: a much larger clone is one base away. V and J are TRBV7-9 and TRBJ2-5; D gene uncertain. Germline V gene data show CDR1 as SEHNR and CDR2 as FQNEAQ (reference sequence). The CDR3 runs to 10 residues. Trimming took 5 bases from V and 3 from J, leaving 1 base between them. CDR3 nucleotides: TGTGCCAGCAGCGAAGAGACCCAGTACTTC. It specifies CASSEETQYF.

CDR3: CSVRDIRGNTIYF. The CDR3 DNA follows: TGCAGCGTTCGGGACATAAGGGGAAACACCATATATTTT. The chain uses TRBV29-1 and TRBJ1-3; weak D call: TRBD1 (6 bases). Germline V gene data show CDR1 as SQVTM and CDR2 as ANQGSEA. The CDR3 loop spans 13 amino acids. V gave up 5 bases and J gave up 4 bases, with 12 bases separating them.

This clonotype was counted between two and nine times. V gene TRBV10-3 combines with J gene TRBJ2-7, with TRBD2 matching over 8 bases. Trimming took 10 bases from V and 5 from J; bases not matched to a gene: 13. The CDR3 consists of 14 residues. The germline V gene encodes CDR1 ENHRY and CDR2 SYGVKD. In DNA, the CDR3 is TGTGCCACGGGATTAGGGACTAGTGGCCACGAGCAGTACTTC. The encoded protein is CATGLGTSGHEQYF.

This chain uses TRBV2 with TRBJ1-1; D is uncertain. The germline CDR1 and CDR2 sequences are SNHLY and FYNNEI. V was trimmed by 11 bases and J by 8 bases, leaving 18 bases between them. The CDR3 runs to 12 residues. The DNA of the CDR3 is TGTGCCCCCAGACGCAGGACCGGCGAAGCTTTCTTT. Amino acid sequence: CAPRRRTGEAFF.

This clonotype was seen ten or more times. The chain couples TRBV5-5 to TRBJ2-1; tentative D call: TRBD2 (5 bases). V gave up 10 bases and J gave up 4 bases, with 21 bases separating them. Germline CDR1 is SGHKS and CDR2 is YYEKEE (reference sequence). The CDR3 is made up of 15 amino acids. The CDR3 DNA sequence: TGTGCCGGCCGAAGGGAGCCCACATGGTACAATGAGCAGTTCTTC. It translates to CAGRREPTWYNEQFF.

This clonotype was seen many times. This chain uses TRBV7-9 with TRBJ1-2; D uncertain. The germline gives CDR1 SEHNR, CDR2 FQNEAQ (reference sequence). Trimming took off 1 base at V and 4 bases at J, with 10 bases between the two ends. The CDR3 contains 14 residues. The CDR3 nucleotides are TGTGCCAGCAGCTTAGTCGGGTTAGCCTATGGCTACACCTTC. It specifies CASSLVGLAYGYTF.

The sample holds many counts of this clonotype. V gene TRBV12-3 or TRBV12-4 combines with J gene TRBJ2-1, with 10 nucleotides matching TRBD2. J was trimmed by 6 bases and V by 6 bases; bases with no gene match: 8. The CDR3 has 15 residues. The CDR3 loop is CASSPAGGLVNEQFF. As DNA, the CDR3 is TGTGCCAGCAGCCCAGCGGGAGGGCTGGTCAATGAGCAGTTCTTC.

Ten or more counts support this clonotype. This chain uses TRBV7-2 with TRBJ2-7, with 10 bases fitting TRBD2. Trimming cost V 1 base and J 5 bases; bases outside gene matches: 5. CDR1 and CDR2 (germline): SGHTA, FQGNSA. The CDR3 consists of 15 residues. Here the CDR3 DNA reads TGTGCCAGCAGCTTAGAAGCGGGGGGGCCCCACGAGCAGTACTTC. Its protein is CASSLEAGGPHEQYF. The whole variable domain, filled in from reference TRBV7-2 and TRBJ2-7, reads GAGVSQSPSNKVTEKGKDVELRCDPISGHTALYWYRQSLGQGLEFLIYFQGNSAPDKSGLPSDRFSAERTGGSVSTLTIQRTQQEDSAVYLCASSLEAGGPHEQYFGPGTRLTVT.

Notes on this clonotype: Given a much more abundant clone one base away, this may be a read error. The chain carries TRBV6-5 and TRBJ1-1; TRBD1 agrees at 8 bases. Germline V lookup: CDR1 MNHEY, CDR2 SVGAGI. The V gene end was trimmed by 2 bases and the J gene end by 1 base; junction bases not matched to a gene: 0. The CDR3 loop spans 14 amino acids. The CDR3 nucleotides read TGTGCCAGCAGTTACGGGACAGGGAACACTGAAGCTTTCTTT. Its translation: CASSYGTGNTEAFF.

The chain is built from TRBV20-1 and TRBJ2-7; TRBD1 matches 7 bases. CDR1 is DFQATT, CDR2 SNEGSKA, per germline (reference sequence). The CDR3 is 12 residues long. Here the CDR3 DNA reads TGCAGGGGAGACAGGGACTCCTACGAGCAGTACTTC. Its translation is CRGDRDSYEQYF.

This clonotype was seen many times. This chain connects TRBV4-2 to TRBJ2-7; D perhaps matches TRBD2 (5 bases). V was cut by 0 bases and J by 5 bases, with 17 bases left in between. Germline V CDR1 and CDR2: LGHNA, YNFKEQ. The CDR3 extends over 16 amino acids. This CDR3 reads CASSQESPGSTNEQYF. Written as DNA, the CDR3 is TGTGCCAGCAGCCAAGAATCCCCAGGATCGACTAACGAGCAGTACTTC.

This clonotype was picked up a small number of times. The gene calls are TRBV12-3 or TRBV12-4 and TRBJ2-7, with 8 bases aligning to TRBD1. V lost 4 bases to trimming and J lost 7 bases; unmatched junction nucleotides: 9. There are 14 residues in the CDR3. The chain's CDR3 is CASSSNRGTREQYF. DNA of the CDR3: TGTGCCAGCAGTTCGAACAGGGGGACACGGGAGCAGTACTTC.

In this sample, this clonotype turned up many times. The genes are TRBV2 and TRBJ1-1; the D is unclear. This CDR3 is built from 13 residues. CDR1 is SNHLY and CDR2 is FYNNEI in the germline V gene. V was clipped by 6 bases and J by 0 bases, with 8 bases between them. The CDR3 nucleotides read TGTGCCAGCAGAGAATATTTGAACACTGAAGCTTTCTTT. As protein: CASREYLNTEAFF.

This clonotype appeared many times. The rearrangement links TRBV6-1 to TRBJ2-7, with 7 bases fitting TRBD2. V shed 6 bases, J shed 2 bases, and the junction held 10 bases outside the gene matches. The germline V gene has CDR1 MNHNS and CDR2 SASEGT. This CDR3 has 15 amino acids. The CDR3 bases are TGTGCCAGCAGCCCTCGGGGCGGGAGACCCTACGAGCAGTACTTC. Translating gives CASSPRGGRPYEQYF.

This clonotype has ten or more counts. The rearrangement uses TRBV30 and TRBJ2-3; the match to TRBD2 covers 10 bases. J lost 1 base, V lost 5 bases, and 0 bases had no gene match. CDR1 and CDR2 from the germline V gene are GTSNPN and SVGIG (reference sequence). The CDR3 has 13 residues. CDR3 DNA sequence: TGTGCCTGGGGACTAGCGGGCACAGATACGCAGTATTTT. Translation: CAWGLAGTDTQYF.

The sample holds a few counts of this clonotype. One end of the junction fails to match germline, which may point to a read error. The gene calls are TRBV5-1 and TRBJ2-7; 7 bases are shared with TRBD2. This CDR3 is 15 amino acids long. The germline CDR1 and CDR2 sequences are SGHRS and YFSETQ. CDR3 sequence: CASSLNPSGSYEQYF. CDR3 bases: TGTGCCAGCAGCTTGAATCCTAGCGGCTCCTACGAGCAGTACTTC.

This clonotype was detected ten times or more. This chain joins TRBV27 and TRBJ2-3, with a weak D call TRBD1 (6 bases). Germline V lookup: CDR1 MNHEY, CDR2 SMNVEV (reference sequence). V was cut by 3 bases and J by 6 bases, with 19 bases left in between. The CDR3 is made up of 16 amino acids. The CDR3 loop reads CASSFGTPPFHDTQYF. The CDR3 nucleotides are TGTGCCAGCAGTTTTGGGACACCTCCCTTCCACGATACGCAGTATTTT.

This clonotype occurred many times. The chain combines TRBV30 with TRBJ2-3; 10 positions agree with TRBD1. The CDR3 loop spans 13 amino acids. Germline CDR1 and CDR2: GTSNPN and SVGIG (reference sequence). The CDR3 spells CATGQGGTDTQYF. CDR3 coding DNA: TGTGCGACAGGACAGGGGGGGACAGATACGCAGTATTTT.

This clonotype was seen many times. V usage is TRBV2 and J usage is TRBJ1-5; D might be TRBD1 (5 bases). This CDR3 spans 15 amino acids. Germline V gene lookup returns CDR1 SNHLY and CDR2 FYNNEI. Deletions cut 6 bases from V and 1 base from J, with 13 bases between. CDR3 region: CASSLLGQSNQPQHF. In nucleotides, the CDR3 is TGTGCCAGCAGCTTGTTAGGACAAAGCAATCAGCCCCAGCATTTT.

This clonotype was counted ten times or more. The chain joins TRBV12-3 or TRBV12-4 to TRBJ1-6; tentatively, D is TRBD1 (6 bases). V was shortened by 4 bases and J by 6 bases, with 16 bases between the two germline ends. The CDR3 is 16 amino acids. The CDR3 loop is CASSSSRTDINSPLHF. Written as DNA, the CDR3 is TGTGCCAGCAGTTCATCACGGACAGACATTAATTCACCCCTCCACTTT.

At least ten counts were recorded for this clonotype. The chain links TRBV18 to TRBJ2-2; weak D call: TRBD1 (5 bases). The V end was cut by 2 bases, the J end by 0 bases, with 10 bases between. Germline V gene data show CDR1 as KGHSH and CDR2 as LQKENI. The CDR3 runs 16 residues. DNA for the CDR3: TGTGCCAGCTCACCAGGGCAGGGCGCGAACACCGGGGAGCTGTTTTTT. Translated: CASSPGQGANTGELFF.

At least ten counts were recorded for this clonotype. The genes are TRBV27 and TRBJ2-1, with D uncertain. Trimming removed 6 bases from V and 0 bases from J, with 9 bases in between. The CDR3 is made up of 14 amino acids. The germline CDR1 and CDR2 sequences are MNHEY and SMNVEV (reference sequence). CDR3 region: CASRLRSSYNEQFF. In DNA, the CDR3 is TGTGCCAGCAGACTCAGAAGCTCCTACAATGAGCAGTTCTTC.

This clonotype was recorded at least ten times. The chain combines TRBV4-1 with TRBJ1-4, with 9 positions matching TRBD1. CDR1 is MGHRA, CDR2 YSYEKL, per germline. CDR3 size: 14 residues. J lost 8 bases, V lost 1 base, and 2 bases had no gene match. CDR3 sequence (DNA): TGCGCCAGCAGCCAAGGACAGGGGGAGGAAAAACTGTTTTTT. Protein: CASSQGQGEEKLFF.

This clonotype has ten or more counts. J is TRBJ2-7 and V is TRBV3-1, with a tentative D call TRBD2 (6 bases). V dropped 1 base and J dropped 0 bases, with 13 bases sitting between them. This CDR3 is built from 16 residues. Germline CDR1 reads LGHDT; CDR2 reads YNNKEL (reference sequence). The DNA for the CDR3 is TGTGCCAGCAGCCAAGGTCTCCTAGCGCGCTCCTACGAGCAGTACTTC. Translating gives CASSQGLLARSYEQYF.